This TCR beta chain was profiled in a study of metastatic and nonmetastatic thyroid tumors. Study at large: Peripheral blood and tumor or nodule samples from malignant and benign thyroid patients were compared.

In this sample, this clone turned up a few times. Its antigen is not known. Original handling: Variation in CDR3 across clinicopathological groups served as the basis for constructing a distant-metastasis classifier in papillary thyroid cancer. TCRdb re-analyzed the PCR reads through MiXCR. TCRdb, rather than the study authors, made the V and J calls. The sample yields around 20,000 clones, around a quarter seen once. Study conclusions and caveats: Malignant thyroid tumors reportedly exceeded benign nodules significantly in TCR beta diversity, with the difference appearing in blood and tumor.

No patient received treatment before thyroid surgery. The TCR originated in a female donor with papillary thyroid cancer or a benign thyroid nodule (not recorded which). Some clones in this sample may be carry-over from other donors' samples. Sequencing was performed on tumor tissue.

The CDR3 bases are TGTGCCAGCAGTTTGGCTAGCGGGATCACAGATACGCAGTATTTT. This encodes CASSLASGITDTQYF. The J gene is TRBJ2-3, the V gene TRBV12-3 or TRBV12-4; 9 positions agree with TRBD2. The junction had 3 bases not matched to a gene; V was cut back by 3 bases and J by 2 bases. This CDR3 is built from 15 residues.